These T cell receptor beta chains were read from a single sample in a study of cytomegalovirus exposure and HLA in healthy donors. TCRdb keeps only in-frame clones here, not all; method: immunoSEQ multiplex PCR. The repertoire includes 150,000 or so clones, approximately 81% of them detected once, and under 1.5% sits in the top ten. Sequencing was done on a sample of PBMCs. These receptors all come from a man aged 45-65 years in good health and CMV-seropositive. The CDR3 runs from the conserved cysteine through the conserved F or W. Each record gives: V gene, J gene, D gene, CDR3 protein, CDR3 DNA. D genes are given only for firm matches.

v_call: TRBV6-5
j_call: TRBJ1-1
d_call: TRBD1
cdr3_aa: CASSTRAHRGTEAFF
cdr3_nt: TGTGCCAGCAGTACGCGGGCCCACAGGGGTACTGAAGCTTTCTTT

v_call: TRBV7-2
j_call: TRBJ2-5
d_call: .
cdr3_aa: CASSLRDGEETQYF
cdr3_nt: TGTGCCAGCAGCTTGCGGGACGGGGAAGAGACCCAGTACTTC

v_call: TRBV7-3
j_call: TRBJ2-6
d_call: TRBD1
cdr3_aa: CASSSRAGGFGGANVLTF
cdr3_nt: TGTGCCAGCAGCTCACGGGCAGGGGGTTTCGGTGGGGCCAACGTCCTGACTTTC

v_call: TRBV25-1
j_call: TRBJ2-5
d_call: TRBD2
cdr3_aa: CASSESSVVAGSQETQYF
cdr3_nt: TGTGCCAGCAGTGAATCGTCCGTGGTAGCGGGGTCCCAAGAGACCCAGTACTTC

v_call: TRBV5-1
j_call: TRBJ2-7
d_call: TRBD1
cdr3_aa: CASSKPGQTYEQYF
cdr3_nt: TGCGCCAGCAGCAAACCGGGACAGACCTACGAGCAGTACTTC

v_call: TRBV5-1
j_call: TRBJ2-5
d_call: .
cdr3_aa: CASSNQRLQETQYF
cdr3_nt: TGCGCCAGCAGTAACCAGAGACTCCAAGAGACCCAGTACTTC

v_call: TRBV6-6
j_call: TRBJ1-3
d_call: TRBD1
cdr3_aa: CASSSTTGGGNTIYF
cdr3_nt: TGTGCCAGCAGTTCCACAACAGGGGGAGGAAACACCATATATTTT

v_call: TRBV18
j_call: TRBJ1-1
d_call: .
cdr3_aa: CASSPLSGMNTEAFF
cdr3_nt: TGTGCCAGCTCACCACTTTCAGGAATGAACACTGAAGCTTTCTTT

v_call: TRBV4-1
j_call: TRBJ2-3
d_call: .
cdr3_aa: CASSLSPRDTQYF
cdr3_nt: TGCGCCAGCAGTCTATCGCCCCGAGATACGCAGTATTTT

v_call: TRBV7-2
j_call: TRBJ1-3
d_call: .
cdr3_aa: CASSRSGPVSGNTIYF
cdr3_nt: TGTGCCAGCAGCAGGTCGGGTCCAGTCTCTGGAAACACCATATATTTT